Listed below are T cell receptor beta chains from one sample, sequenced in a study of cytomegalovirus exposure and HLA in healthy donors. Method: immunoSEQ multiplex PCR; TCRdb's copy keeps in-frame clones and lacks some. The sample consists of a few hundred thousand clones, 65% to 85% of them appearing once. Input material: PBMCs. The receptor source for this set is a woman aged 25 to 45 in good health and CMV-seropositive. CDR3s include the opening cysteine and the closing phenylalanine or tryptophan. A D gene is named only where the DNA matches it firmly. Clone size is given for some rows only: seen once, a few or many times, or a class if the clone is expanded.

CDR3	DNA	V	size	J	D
CSVEDSGEVIGVYEQYF	TGCAGCGTTGAAGATTCGGGAGAGGTCATTGGGGTCTACGAGCAGTACTTC	TRBV29-1	.	TRBJ2-7	.
CASSLAVAKNIQYF	TGTGCCAGCAGCCTAGCGGTAGCCAAAAACATTCAGTACTTC	TRBV2	.	TRBJ2-4	TRBD2
CASSHDRPGTGELFF	TGTGCCAGCAGTCACGACAGGCCCGGCACCGGGGAGCTGTTTTTT	TRBV5-4	.	TRBJ2-2	.
CASSETRWDEQYF	TGTGCCAGCAGCGAGACTAGGTGGGACGAGCAGTACTTC	TRBV7-2	few	TRBJ2-7	.
CASSLARGRGSEQYF	TGTGCCAGCAGCTTAGCACGCGGCAGGGGGAGCGAGCAGTACTTC	TRBV7-9	.	TRBJ2-7	TRBD1
CASSNQGGYGYTF	TGTGCCAGCAGTAATCAGGGTGGCTATGGCTACACCTTC	TRBV6-5	.	TRBJ1-2	.
CASSGGNERGSAYEQYF	TGTGCCAGCAGCGGGGGAAACGAGCGGGGATCGGCCTACGAGCAGTACTTC	TRBV9	once	TRBJ2-7	TRBD2
CASSSRIASSYEQYF	TGTGCCAGCAGCTCACGAATAGCCAGCTCCTACGAGCAGTACTTC	TRBV5-5	.	TRBJ2-7	.
CASSAHYEQYF	TGTGCCAGCAGCGCCCATTACGAGCAGTACTTC	TRBV9	.	TRBJ2-7	.
CAWSVYRVRSYGYTF	TGTGCCTGGAGTGTCTACAGGGTGAGGAGCTATGGCTACACCTTC	TRBV30	.	TRBJ1-2	.
CASSIIRYQENTGELFF	TGTGCCAGTAGCATCATACGATATCAGGAGAACACCGGGGAGCTGTTTTTT	TRBV19	.	TRBJ2-2	.
CAWRELYNEQFF	TGTGCCTGGAGGGAACTTTACAATGAGCAGTTCTTC	TRBV30	.	TRBJ2-1	.
CASRYSGQGSDTQYF	TGTGCCAGCAGGTATAGCGGACAGGGTAGCGATACGCAGTATTTT	TRBV6-5	.	TRBJ2-3	TRBD1
CASSMANTEAFF	TGTGCCAGCAGTATGGCAAACACTGAAGCTTTCTTT	TRBV6-1	once	TRBJ1-1	.
CAWGTGPTEAFF	TGTGCCTGGGGGACAGGGCCAACTGAAGCTTTCTTT	TRBV30	.	TRBJ1-1	TRBD1
CASRSIGSYYEQYF	TGTGCCAGCAGGTCTATCGGGAGCTACTACGAGCAGTACTTC	TRBV6-5	.	TRBJ2-7	.
CAISDRAKEAFF	TGTGCCATCAGTGATCGGGCCAAGGAAGCTTTCTTT	TRBV10-3	.	TRBJ1-1	.
CAWSTSGNPDTQYF	TGTGCCTGGAGTACTAGCGGGAACCCAGATACGCAGTATTTT	TRBV30	.	TRBJ2-3	TRBD2
CAWGTGPEQYF	TGTGCCTGGGGGACAGGGCCCGAGCAGTACTTC	TRBV30	.	TRBJ2-7	TRBD1
CASSLELALNNEQFF	TGTGCCAGCAGCTTAGAGCTAGCGCTAAACAATGAGCAGTTCTTC	TRBV13	.	TRBJ2-1	.
CASSYSRDTEAFF	TGTGCCAGCAGTTACTCGAGGGACACTGAAGCTTTCTTT	TRBV6-6	.	TRBJ1-1	.
CAWSASWGEQFF	TGTGCCTGGAGTGCCTCCTGGGGGGAGCAGTTCTTC	TRBV30	.	TRBJ2-1	.
CASSFGGTEAFF	TGTGCCAGTTCCTTTGGGGGAACTGAAGCTTTCTTT	TRBV19	.	TRBJ1-1	.
CASRKQGAAAYEQYF	TGTGCCAGCAGGAAACAGGGGGCGGCGGCCTACGAGCAGTACTTC	TRBV6-5	.	TRBJ2-7	TRBD1
CASMLAGGPLYNEQFF	TGTGCCAGCATGCTAGCGGGAGGGCCTCTGTACAATGAGCAGTTCTTC	TRBV7-2	.	TRBJ2-1	TRBD2
CASSVRELSSTDTQYF	TGTGCCAGCAGCGTAAGGGAGTTATCGAGCACAGATACGCAGTATTTT	TRBV21-1	once	TRBJ2-3	.
CASLRQGETGELFF	TGTGCCTCGTTACGACAGGGAGAAACCGGGGAGCTGTTTTTT	TRBV10-3	.	TRBJ2-2	TRBD1
CASSQQITRRTGANVLTF	TGTGCCAGCAGCCAACAAATTACCAGAAGGACTGGGGCCAACGTCCTGACTTTC	TRBV14	.	TRBJ2-6	.
CASSLTGSRIIMNTEAFF	TGCGCCAGCAGCTTGACAGGGTCCAGAATAATAATGAACACTGAAGCTTTCTTT	TRBV5-1	.	TRBJ1-1	.
CASSQDGGTGTDTQYF	TGCGCCAGCAGCCAAGATGGGGGGACAGGCACAGATACGCAGTATTTT	TRBV4-1	.	TRBJ2-3	.
CASSPRGTLPDTQYF	TGTGCCAGCAGCCCCCGAGGAACCTTACCAGATACGCAGTATTTT	TRBV13	.	TRBJ2-3	.
CASSLSGGYTF	TGTGCCAGCAGTTTATCTGGTGGCTACACCTTC	TRBV28	.	TRBJ1-2	.
CASTRDTFSYTEAFF	TGTGCCAGTACCCGGGACACCTTTTCTTACACTGAAGCTTTCTTT	TRBV19	once	TRBJ1-1	.
CASSLRLETQYF	TGTGCCAGCAGCTTAAGGCTAGAAACCCAGTACTTC	TRBV7-2	.	TRBJ2-5	.
CASSLYSSSTDTQYF	TGTGCCAGCAGCTTATACTCGAGCAGCACAGATACGCAGTATTTT	TRBV13	.	TRBJ2-3	.
CASGADHASQETQYF	TGTGCCAGCGGGGCAGACCACGCCAGCCAAGAGACCCAGTACTTC	TRBV2	.	TRBJ2-5	.
CASTPDRVYGYTF	TGTGCCAGTACCCCGGACAGGGTCTATGGCTACACCTTC	TRBV19	few	TRBJ1-2	TRBD1